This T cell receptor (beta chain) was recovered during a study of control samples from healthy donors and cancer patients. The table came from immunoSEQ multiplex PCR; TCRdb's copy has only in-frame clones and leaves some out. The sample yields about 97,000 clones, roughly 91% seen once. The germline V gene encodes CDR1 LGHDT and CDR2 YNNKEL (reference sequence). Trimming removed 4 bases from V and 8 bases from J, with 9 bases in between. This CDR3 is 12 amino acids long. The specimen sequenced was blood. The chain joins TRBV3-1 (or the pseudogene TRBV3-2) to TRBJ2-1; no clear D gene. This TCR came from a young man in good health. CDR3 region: CASSRGLHEQFF. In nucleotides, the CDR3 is TGTGCCAGCAGCCGCGGCCTACATGAGCAGTTCTTC.